The 27 T cell receptor beta chains below all came from one sample that was sequenced in a study of Tregs in tolerant kidney transplant recipients. The nonmyeloablative bone marrow transplants came from related graft donors, with transient mixed chimerism. This table comes from immunoSEQ multiplex PCR, and its TCRdb copy is limited to in-frame clones, with some not included. This sample contains about 10,000 clones. The sequences come from CD8+ T cells from blood (PBMCs), collected 24 months after the transplant. These receptors were taken from a human patient who received a combined kidney and bone marrow transplant. Some T cells here may be from the graft donor.

About this clone itself: Sequencing ends 3 residues short of the CDR3 end; the germline J gene provides the rest. This rearrangement joins TRBV28 to TRBJ2-7, with D hard to call. The CDR3 runs to 12 residues. Trimming removed 4 bases at V and 3 bases at J, with 7 bases between. Looked up from germline, CDR1 is MDHEN and CDR2 is SYDVKM. CDR3: CASSYSNYEQYF. The part of the CDR3 DNA that was read is TGTGCCAGCAGTTATTCCAACTACGAG. The full variable domain, its missing parts supplied by reference TRBV28 and TRBJ2-7, is DVKVTQSSRYLVKRTGEKVFLECVQDMDHENMFWYRQDPGLGLRLIYFSYDVKMKEKGDIPEGYSVSREKKERFSLILESASTNQTSMYLCASSYSNYEQYFGPGTRLTVT.

Regarding this clone: The read is 3 residues too short to cover the CDR3 end, so that end is filled in from the germline J gene. The rearrangement joins TRBV18 to TRBJ2-3, with 8 bases fitting TRBD2. The V gene end was trimmed by 5 bases and the J gene end by 6 bases; junction bases not matched to a gene: 10. This CDR3 spans 15 amino acids. Germline-derived CDR1 and CDR2 are KGHSH and LQKENI. The CDR3 sequence: CASSSSGAVGDTQYF. The CDR3 bases that were read are TGTGCCAGCTCAAGTAGCGGGGCGGTAGGTGATACG. Together with reference TRBV18 and TRBJ2-3, the CDR3 gives the full variable domain: NAGVMQNPRHLVRRRGQEARLRCSPMKGHSHVYWYRQLPEEGLKFMVYLQKENIIDESGMPKERFSAEFPKEGPSILRIQQVVRGDSAAYFCASSSSGAVGDTQYFGPGTRLTVL.

In regard to this clone: The read ends 3 residues shy of where the CDR3 ends; the end is completed using the germline J gene. The V gene is TRBV5-1, the J gene TRBJ2-2, with 11 bases lining up with TRBD1. Germline V gene data show CDR1 as SGHRS and CDR2 as YFSETQ. This CDR3 is built from 15 residues. V dropped 4 bases and J dropped 7; count of bases not matched to a gene: 6. The CDR3 protein is CASSLGQGAIGELFF. The part of the CDR3 DNA that was read is TGCGCCAGCAGCCTCGGACAGGGGGCGATCGGGGAG. Filled out from reference TRBV5-1 and TRBJ2-2, the complete variable domain reads KAGVTQTPRYLIKTRGQQVTLSCSPISGHRSVSWYQQTPGQGLQFLFEYFSETQRNKGNFPGRFSGRQFSNSRSEMNVSTLELGDSALYLCASSLGQGAIGELFFGEGSRLTVL.

A remark on this clone: Read coverage stops 3 residues before the CDR3 terminus; the germline J gene supplies the remainder. The chain employs TRBV28 and TRBJ2-7; the match to TRBD1 covers 8 bases. The CDR3 extends over 16 amino acids. Per the germline V gene, CDR1 is MDHEN and CDR2 is SYDVKM. Germline trimming cut 4 bases from V and 3 bases from J; bases unmatched to any gene: 11. CDR3 residues: CASSSDRGLPDYEQYF. The sequenced CDR3 bases are TGTGCCAGCAGTTCAGACAGGGGTCTCCCGGACTACGAG.

A word on this clone: The read falls 3 residues short of the CDR3 end, and the missing part is taken from the germline J gene. This rearrangement joins TRBV6-2 or TRBV6-3 to TRBJ2-5; 10 nucleotides line up with TRBD1. Germline V gene lookup returns CDR1 MNHEY and CDR2 SVGEGT. This CDR3 has 16 amino acids. J lost 1 base, V lost 6 bases, and 8 bases had no gene match. CDR3 region: CASSRQGANFQETQYF. The CDR3 bases that were read are TGTGCCAGCAGCCGACAGGGGGCGAATTTCCAAGAGACC.

Regarding this clone: The read ends 3 residues shy of where the CDR3 ends; the end is completed using the germline J gene. The rearrangement joins TRBV19 to TRBJ2-7, with D possibly TRBD2 on 5 matching bases. Trimming removed 0 bases from V and 4 bases from J, with 7 bases in between. Germline V gene data show CDR1 as LNHDA and CDR2 as SQIVND (reference sequence). The CDR3 loop spans 13 amino acids. The CDR3 region is CASSIDSGYEQYF. Partial CDR3 DNA: TGTGCCAGTAGTATAGATTCGGGGTACGAG.

Note on this clone: The CDR3 end lies 3 residues beyond the end of the read and is filled in from the germline J gene. The V gene is TRBV5-6, the J gene TRBJ2-7; 10 bases fit TRBD2. CDR3 length: 14 residues. Germline V gene lookup returns CDR1 SGHDT and CDR2 YYEEEE. V lost 5 bases, J lost 3 bases, and 5 bases stayed unmatched. Here the CDR3 reads CASSSSGSIYEQYF. The part of the CDR3 DNA that was read is TGTGCCAGCAGTTCTAGCGGGAGTATCTACGAG. Complete variable domain (other parts from reference TRBV5-6 and TRBJ2-7): DAGVTQSPTHLIKTRGQQVTLRCSPKSGHDTVSWYQQALGQGPQFIFQYYEEEERQRGNFPDRFSGHQFPNYSSELNVNALLLGDSALYLCASSSSGSIYEQYFGPGTRLTVT.

In the case of this clone: The read finishes 3 residues shy of the CDR3 end, and the germline J gene is used to complete it. This chain joins TRBV7-8 and TRBJ2-3; TRBD2 matches 7 bases. The CDR3 spans 16 residues. Per the germline V gene, CDR1 is SGHVS and CDR2 is FQNEAQ. The J segment lost 5 bases and the V segment lost 4 bases, leaving 12 bases of the junction unmatched. The CDR3 here is CASSYPSGSTGDTQYF. The sequenced part of the CDR3 DNA is TGTGCCAGCAGCTATCCTAGCGGCTCCACAGGAGATACG.

Details on this clone: The sequenced fragment ends 3 residues before the CDR3 boundary, so the rest is inferred from the germline J gene. This chain connects TRBV5-6 to TRBJ2-5; 7 nucleotides line up with TRBD2. Germline-derived CDR1 and CDR2 are SGHDT and YYEEEE. The CDR3 runs 14 residues. V shed 2 bases, J shed 4 bases, and the junction held 5 bases outside the gene matches. Partial CDR3 DNA: TGTGCCAGCAGCTTAAACCCGGGGGGAGAGACC. This encodes CASSLNPGGET. The full-length CDR3 reads as CASSLNPGGETQYF.

The CDR3 DNA, read in part, is TGCGCCATCCAGACAGGGGGTATGGGAACTGAA. This gives the protein CAIQTGGMGTE. The whole CDR3 sequence reads CAIQTGGMGTEAFF. The gene calls are TRBV10-2 and TRBJ1-1; 9 bases are shared with TRBD1. The CDR3 is cut off 3 residues early in the read; its end comes from the germline J gene. The J segment lost 5 bases and the V segment lost 10 bases, leaving 11 bases of the junction unmatched. In germline, CDR1 is WSHSY, CDR2 SAAADI. CDR3 length: 14 amino acids.

On this clone: The CDR3 end lies 3 residues beyond the end of the read and is filled in from the germline J gene. V gene TRBV19 combines with J gene TRBJ2-7, with 7 bases lining up with TRBD2. CDR1 is LNHDA, CDR2 SQIVND, per germline (reference sequence). The CDR3 runs to 13 residues. Germline trimming cut 2 bases from V and 6 bases from J; bases unmatched to any gene: 4. Partial CDR3 DNA: TGTGCCAGTAGTATAATCTCGGGGGGCGAG. It is translated as CASSIISGGE. The complete CDR3 protein is CASSIISGGEQYF.

The covered CDR3 bases are TGTGCCAGCAGTTATGGACAGGGGATTTACGAG. Translated: CASSYGQGIYE. The CDR3 reads in full as CASSYGQGIYEQYF. J is TRBJ2-7 and V is TRBV6-2 or TRBV6-3; 9 nucleotides match TRBD1. The read halts 3 residues ahead of the CDR3 end, with the missing end drawn from the germline J gene. V dropped 3 bases and J dropped 4; count of bases not matched to a gene: 4. Germline loops: CDR1 MNHEY, CDR2 SVGEGT. CDR3 size: 14 residues.

The CDR3 sequence is CASSYLAQETQYF. The sequenced part of the CDR3 DNA is TGTGCCAGCAGCTACCTAGCCCAAGAGACC. This chain connects TRBV5-5 to TRBJ2-5; a possible D gene is TRBD2 (5 bases). The read halts 3 residues ahead of the CDR3 end, with the missing end drawn from the germline J gene. CDR3 size: 13 residues. CDR1 is SGHKS, CDR2 YYEKEE, per germline (reference sequence). Trimming took 3 bases from V and 1 from J, leaving 7 bases between them.

Regarding this clone: The read ends 3 residues shy of where the CDR3 ends; the end is completed using the germline J gene. The chain uses TRBV30 and TRBJ2-7; 10 bases match TRBD1. The CDR3 is made up of 15 amino acids. Per germline, CDR1 GTSNPN and CDR2 SVGIG (reference sequence). The trim removed 3 bases at V and 4 bases at J, leaving 9 bases unmatched. CDR3 in amino acids: CAWRIQGTGVYEQYF. The CDR3 bases that were read are TGTGCCTGGAGGATTCAGGGGACAGGGGTATACGAG.

In the case of this clone: Read data end 3 residues before the CDR3 end; the end is taken from the germline J gene. This chain links TRBV20-1 with TRBJ2-3; 8 bases are a match to TRBD2. CDR1 and CDR2 (germline): DFQATT, SNEGSKA (reference sequence). The CDR3 runs 18 residues. V dropped 0 bases and J dropped 4; count of bases not matched to a gene: 15. The CDR3 is CSARDERESPLSPDTQYF. The DNA read from the CDR3 is TGCAGTGCTAGAGATGAGCGGGAGTCCCCTCTGTCCCCAGATACG.

In regard to this clone: The CDR3 extends 3 residues past the end of the read, so its final part is completed from the germline J gene. The genes are TRBV30 and TRBJ2-7; 7 positions match TRBD2. V shed 2 bases and J 6 bases; nucleotides not matched to a gene: 7. The CDR3 covers 13 residues. Germline V gene data show CDR1 as GTSNPN and CDR2 as SVGIG (reference sequence). Incomplete CDR3 DNA: TGTGCCTGGAGTTATGAGGGAGGGGTCGAG. Translation: CAWSYEGGVE. The CDR3, in full, reads CAWSYEGGVEQYF. The whole variable domain, filled in from reference TRBV30 and TRBJ2-7, reads SQTIHQWPATLVQPVGSPLSLECTVEGTSNPNLYWYRQAAGRGLQLLFYSVGIGQISSEVPQNLSASRPQDRQFILSSKKLLLSDSGFYLCAWSYEGGVEQYFGPGTRLTVT.

A note on this clone: The read ends 3 residues before the CDR3 terminus; that terminus is restored from the germline J gene. The chain carries TRBV7-6 and TRBJ2-7; maybe TRBD1 (6 bases). The CDR3 is made up of 14 amino acids. The germline V gene encodes CDR1 SGHVS and CDR2 FNYEAQ. The V end lost 5 bases, the J end lost 2 bases, and 13 bases lay between the germline ends. The covered CDR3 bases are TGTGCCAGCAGCCCCCGGGACACGACCTACGAG. Amino acid sequence: CASSPRDTTYE. Given in full, the CDR3 is CASSPRDTTYEQYF. The variable domain in full, completed from reference TRBV7-6 and TRBJ2-7, reads GAGVSQSPRYKVTKRGQDVALRCDPISGHVSLYWYRQALGQGPEFLTYFNYEAQQDKSGLPNDRFSAERPEGSISTLTIQRTEQRDSAMYRCASSPRDTTYEQYFGPGTRLTVT.

The CDR3: CASSPGLRSYEQYF. CDR3 bases read: TGTGCCAGCAGTCCGGGACTGAGATCCTACGAG. The chain uses TRBV7-9 and TRBJ2-7, with D possibly being TRBD2 (6 bases). The missing CDR3 end, 3 residues past where the read stops, is filled in from the germline J gene. Trimming took off 6 bases at V and 1 base at J, with 13 bases between the two ends. Germline assignment: CDR1 SEHNR and CDR2 FQNEAQ (reference sequence). The CDR3 is made up of 14 amino acids.

As to this clone: From the germline J gene comes the end of the CDR3, since the read stops 3 residues before it. The chain uses TRBV20-1 and TRBJ2-1; TRBD2 agrees at 8 bases. The CDR3 extends over 14 amino acids. V was clipped by 3 bases and J by 3 bases; unmatched bases: 4. Germline lookup yields CDR1 DFQATT and CDR2 SNEGSKA (reference sequence). CDR3 bases read: TGCAGTGCTAGGGGGGGACTAGTCTACAATGAG. Its translation: CSARGGLVYNE. The full CDR3 sequence reads CSARGGLVYNEQFF.

CDR3 DNA (partial): TGTGCCAGCAGCCCCCGGACTAGCGGCTCCTACGAG. Protein product: CASSPRTSGSYE. Given in full, the CDR3 is CASSPRTSGSYEQYF. V usage is TRBV5-6 and J usage is TRBJ2-7, with 10 bases that match TRBD2. The CDR3 goes on 3 residues after the read ends, and that part is filled in from the germline J gene. The CDR3 length is 15 residues. Germline V gene data show CDR1 as SGHDT and CDR2 as YYEEEE. With V trimmed by 4 bases and J by 0 bases, 4 bases remained unmatched. The whole variable domain, remainder taken from reference TRBV5-6 and TRBJ2-7, is DAGVTQSPTHLIKTRGQQVTLRCSPKSGHDTVSWYQQALGQGPQFIFQYYEEEERQRGNFPDRFSGHQFPNYSSELNVNALLLGDSALYLCASSPRTSGSYEQYFGPGTRLTVT.

With respect to this clone: The CDR3 is cut off 3 residues early in the read; its end comes from the germline J gene. The chain is built from TRBV7-9 and TRBJ2-5; D is possibly TRBD1 (5 bases). CDR1 is SEHNR, CDR2 FQNEAQ, per germline (reference sequence). The CDR3 loop spans 14 amino acids. V was shortened by 3 bases and J by 5 bases, with 13 bases between the two germline ends. The CDR3: CASSFQGLGETQYF. The part of the CDR3 DNA that was read is TGTGCCAGCAGCTTCCAGGGATTGGGGGAGACC.

Turning to this clone: The CDR3 goes on 3 residues after the read ends, and that part is filled in from the germline J gene. This sequence joins TRBV29-1 and TRBJ2-2; 8 bases map to TRBD1. The CDR3 is made up of 15 amino acids. With 1 base clipped from V and 3 bases from J, the junction kept 4 bases outside the gene matches. Germline CDR1 SQVTM, CDR2 ANQGSEA. The CDR3 loop is CSVEGRGRDTGELFF. The sequenced CDR3 bases are TGCAGCGTTGAAGGCAGGGGGCGCGACACCGGGGAG.

In regard to this clone: From the germline J gene comes the end of the CDR3, since the read stops 3 residues before it. This chain joins TRBV29-1 and TRBJ2-7; the D gene is possibly TRBD2 (6 bases). The germline gives CDR1 SQVTM, CDR2 ANQGSEA. CDR3 size: 13 residues. With 2 bases removed from V and 0 bases from J, the gap between germline ends came to 8 bases. Here the CDR3 reads CSVELASSYEQYF. Partial CDR3 DNA: TGCAGCGTTGAACTAGCGAGCTCCTACGAG.

Concerning this clone itself: Coverage ceases 3 residues before the CDR3 finishes, and the germline J gene fills in the end. This rearrangement joins TRBV28 to TRBJ2-7, with TRBD2 identical over 10 bases. J lost 0 bases, V lost 9 bases, and 5 bases had no gene match. The germline CDR1 and CDR2 sequences are MDHEN and SYDVKM. This CDR3 has 14 amino acids. The CDR3 loop is CASFSGRTSYEQYF. The CDR3 bases that were read are TGTGCCAGTTTTAGCGGGAGGACCTCCTACGAG. The variable domain in full, with the rest retrieved from reference TRBV28 and TRBJ2-7, is DVKVTQSSRYLVKRTGEKVFLECVQDMDHENMFWYRQDPGLGLRLIYFSYDVKMKEKGDIPEGYSVSREKKERFSLILESASTNQTSMYLCASFSGRTSYEQYFGPGTRLTVT.

A remark on this clone: The read ends 3 residues early relative to the CDR3; the germline J gene fills the gap. This chain connects TRBV11-2 to TRBJ2-3; no clear D gene. CDR3 length: 15 amino acids. Germline loops: CDR1 SGHAT, CDR2 FQNNGV. V was clipped by 1 base and J by 6 bases, with 14 bases between them. CDR3 in amino acids: CASSLVTPVWDTQYF. CDR3 DNA, as far as it was read: TGTGCCAGCAGCTTAGTTACTCCCGTCTGGGATACG.

About this clone itself: The CDR3 extends 3 residues past the end of the read, so its final part is completed from the germline J gene. The chain is built from TRBV5-1 and TRBJ2-1, with a tentative D call TRBD1 (5 bases). This CDR3 has 14 residues. CDR1 SGHRS and CDR2 YFSETQ come from the germline V gene. With 1 base removed from V and 5 bases from J, the gap between germline ends came to 10 bases. Incomplete CDR3 DNA: TGCGCCAGCAGCTTGATGGCGGACAACAATGAG. Translating gives CASSLMADNNE. The whole CDR3 is CASSLMADNNEQFF.

Its frequency marks this clone as medium-sized (0.01 to 0.1%). The read comes to an end 3 residues before the CDR3 does, leaving the germline J gene to fill in the end. The chain joins TRBV6-1 to TRBJ1-2, with D possibly being TRBD1 (5 bases). CDR1 is MNHNS, CDR2 SASEGT, per germline. This CDR3 spans 16 amino acids. Trimming removed 4 bases at V and 1 base at J, with 16 bases between. The CDR3 sequence is CASSAWGPSLNYGYTF. The DNA read from the CDR3 is TGTGCCAGCAGTGCATGGGGCCCAAGCCTTAACTATGGC.